The clone carrying this T cell receptor (beta chain) appeared many times. What it recognizes is unknown. This sample was included in a study of human T cells and chemical hapten exposure. Study observations and caveats: Alopecia affected the donors, so their immune response may differ from healthy people's.

TCRdb processed the RACE reads anew with MiXCR; each CDR3 protein has one entry. The sample contains tens of thousands of distinct CDR3 sequences, over 9% of which appear only once. Stated time point: pre-sensitization, week 0. Treatment denoted: therapeutic diphenylcyclopropenone sensitization with weekly scalp DPC. The sequence came from a woman aged 35 to 49 with alopecia areata. Some clones in this sample may be carry-over from other donors' samples. The sequences come from whole blood, collected in connection with sensitization to the hapten diphenylcyclopropenone (DPC).

The CDR3, as DNA: TGTGCCAGCAGCCCGGCGGACAGACCCTCTGGAAACACCATATATTTT. Residues: CASSPADRPSGNTIYF. This chain uses TRBV6-5 with TRBJ1-3; weak D call: TRBD1 (6 bases). The CDR3 has 16 residues. CDR1 MNHEY and CDR2 SVGAGI come from the germline V gene. V was trimmed by 6 bases and J by 0 bases, leaving 15 bases between them.